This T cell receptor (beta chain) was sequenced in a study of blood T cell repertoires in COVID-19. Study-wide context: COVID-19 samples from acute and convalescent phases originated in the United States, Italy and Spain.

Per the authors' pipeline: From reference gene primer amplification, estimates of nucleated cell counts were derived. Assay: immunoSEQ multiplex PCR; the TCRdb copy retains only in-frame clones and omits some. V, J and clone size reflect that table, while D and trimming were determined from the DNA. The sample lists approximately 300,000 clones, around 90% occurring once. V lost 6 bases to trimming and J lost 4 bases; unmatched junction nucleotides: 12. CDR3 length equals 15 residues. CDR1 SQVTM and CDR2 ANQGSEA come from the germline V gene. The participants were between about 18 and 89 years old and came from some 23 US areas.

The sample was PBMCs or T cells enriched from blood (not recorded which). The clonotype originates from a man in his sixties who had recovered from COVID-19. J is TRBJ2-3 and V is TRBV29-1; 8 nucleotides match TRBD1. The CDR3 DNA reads TGCAGCGTGGACCGGACAGGGACAGCCCCAGATACGCAGTATTTT. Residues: CSVDRTGTAPDTQYF.